These 4 T cell receptor beta chains came from one sample sequenced in a study of identical twins (dated by TCRdb to 2016 to 2017). The library was generated by 5' RACE. Sequencer: Illumina HiSeq 2000. The public reads were reprocessed in TCRdb via fastp at Q25 and MiXCR, keeping in-frame beta chains. CDR3 protein sequences are deduplicated, and each keeps its most common genes and DNA. For this sample the table gives some 330,000 distinct CDR3 sequences, of which around 9.7% were detected only once. About 9.1% of the sample rests with the top ten. Sequenced sample: naive T cells sorted from blood. Taken with the paper, the label for cell subset or site translates to: cells isolated with a human naive T-cell isolation kit. These TCRs come from a woman aged 45-60 years in good health.

There are many counts of this clonotype. This chain uses TRBV20-1 with TRBJ2-1, with a weak D call TRBD2 (5 bases). The length of the CDR3 is 12 residues. With 3 bases removed from V and 4 bases from J, the gap between germline ends came to 7 bases. Germline V gene sequence: CDR1 DFQATT, CDR2 SNEGSKA (reference sequence). The CDR3 DNA reads TGCAGTGCTAGCAGGACTTACAATGAGCAGTTCTTC. Amino acid sequence: CSASRTYNEQFF.

This clonotype was seen at least ten times. The chain combines TRBV20-1 with TRBJ2-7; possibly TRBD2 for D (5 bases). Germline V gives CDR1 DFQATT, CDR2 SNEGSKA (reference sequence). V was trimmed by 6 bases and J by 2 bases, leaving 17 bases between them. The CDR3 consists of 14 residues. The CDR3 DNA reads TGCAGTGCAGAAGCTCGAGACGGGACCTACGAGCAGTACGTC. This encodes CSAEARDGTYEQYV.

This clonotype has a handful of counts. The genes are TRBV23-1 and TRBJ2-7; D is unresolved. TRBV23-1 is an ORF, and what it does is uncertain. Trimming removed 4 bases from V and 2 bases from J, with 15 bases in between. The CDR3 sequence is 15 residues long. CDR3 sequence (DNA): TGCGCCAGCAGTCGCCGGATTCGGCCCCCCTACGAGCAGTACTTC. Residues: CASSRRIRPPYEQYF.

Ten or more counts support this clonotype. The chain joins TRBV29-1 to TRBJ2-3, with 10 bases identical to TRBD2. CDR1 and CDR2 from the germline V gene are SQVTM and ANQGSEA. The CDR3 has 15 residues. V gave up 4 bases and J gave up 8 bases; unmatched junction bases: 12. CDR3 in amino acids: CSVAGLLAGPSTQYF. CDR3 DNA sequence: TGCAGCGTTGCCGGACTACTAGCGGGGCCATCTACGCAGTATTTT.